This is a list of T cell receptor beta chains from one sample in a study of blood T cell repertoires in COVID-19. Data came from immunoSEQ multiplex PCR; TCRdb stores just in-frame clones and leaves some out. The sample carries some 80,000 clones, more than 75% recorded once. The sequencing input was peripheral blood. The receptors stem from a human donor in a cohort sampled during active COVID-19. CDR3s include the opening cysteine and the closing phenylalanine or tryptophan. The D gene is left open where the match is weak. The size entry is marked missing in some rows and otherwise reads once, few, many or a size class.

TGTGCCAGTAGTAGCGAATTGGGCAATCAGCCCCAGCATTTT,CASSSELGNQPQHF,-,-,TRBV19,TRBJ1-5
TGTGCCAGCAGTTTTCAGGGCGCGATAGGAAAACTGTTTTTT,CASSFQGAIGKLFF,-,-,TRBV28,TRBJ1-4
TGTGCCAGCAGTCGGACAGGGGGCCCCTCTGGGGCCAACGTCCTGACTTTC,CASSRTGGPSGANVLTF,TRBD1,-,TRBV27,TRBJ2-6
TGTGCCACCAGTGGAAGAAAGGGAGGTGATGAAAAACTGTTTTTT,CATSGRKGGDEKLFF,-,-,TRBV24-1,TRBJ1-4
TGTGCCAGCAGCTTTTCGGGGGGGCCCCCAGATACGCAGTATTTT,CASSFSGGPPDTQYF,TRBD2,-,TRBV5-4,TRBJ2-3
TGTGCCAGCCTCCCCGGGACACCAACCTACGAGCAGTACTTC,CASLPGTPTYEQYF,-,-,TRBV2,TRBJ2-7
TGTGCCAGCAGCTTAACAGCAGTTTCAACCGGGACTAGCGGGATCGAGACCCAGTACTTC,CASSLTAVSTGTSGIETQYF,TRBD2,-,TRBV7-3,TRBJ2-5
TGTGCCAGCAGTCAGGGGTACGAGCAGTACTTC,CASSQGYEQYF,-,-,TRBV12-3/TRBV12-4,TRBJ2-7
TGTGCCAGCAGCCCGGGGGCGGGAGGACCGAAAGAGACCCAGTACTTC,CASSPGAGGPKETQYF,TRBD2,-,TRBV6-6,TRBJ2-5
TGTGCCAGCAGTTTATCTGCCCTAGCGGGAGGCACGAACACCGGGGAGCTGTTTTTT,CASSLSALAGGTNTGELFF,TRBD2,-,TRBV28,TRBJ2-2
TGTGCCAGCAGCGGTGGGACAGGGAGGACTGAAGCTTTCTTT,CASSGGTGRTEAFF,TRBD1,-,TRBV3-1/TRBV3-2,TRBJ1-1
TGTGCCAGCAGCTCCGCCACAGGGAAGAATCACAATGAGCAGTTCTTC,CASSSATGKNHNEQFF,-,-,TRBV7-9,TRBJ2-1
TGTGCCAGCTCACTCACTCTAGCGGACGAGCAGTACTTC,CASSLTLADEQYF,TRBD2,-,TRBV18,TRBJ2-7
TGTGCCAGCAGTTTGCGGGATAACTATGGCTACACCTTC,CASSLRDNYGYTF,-,medium-sized,TRBV27,TRBJ1-2
TGTGCCAGCTCCCCGCCACGACGGCGGGAGGAAAATGAGCAGTTCTTC,CASSPPRRREENEQFF,TRBD2,-,TRBV18,TRBJ2-1
TGTGCCAGTAGTGCCGACTATGCCCTATACAATGAGCAGTTCTTC,CASSADYALYNEQFF,-,-,TRBV19,TRBJ2-1
TGTGCCAGTACTAGTCTGAAAGAATTCACCGGGGAGCTGTTTTTT,CASTSLKEFTGELFF,-,once,TRBV13,TRBJ2-2
TGCGCCAGCAGTGACCGTTCTTCAAGTCGGGAGAACAATGAGCAGTTCTTC,CASSDRSSSRENNEQFF,-,once,TRBV10-2,TRBJ2-1